What follows is one T cell receptor beta chain and its context. With 60 Vbeta and 13 Jbeta primers, the PCR was carried out. This table comes from immunoSEQ multiplex PCR, and its TCRdb copy is limited to in-frame clones, with some not included. Here the sample spans about 140,000 clones, roughly 85% being singletons. The sample belongs to a study of cytomegalovirus exposure and HLA in healthy donors. Losses at the gene ends were 4 bases for V and 4 bases for J; bases not matched to a gene: 8. This CDR3 is built from 17 residues. Per the germline V gene, CDR1 is SNHLY and CDR2 is FYNNEI. The material sequenced was PBMCs. The TCR was taken from a man aged 35-49 years in good health and CMV-seropositive. The chain has TRBV2 and TRBJ2-7, with TRBD2 matching 15 bases. The CDR3 DNA reads as TGTGCCAGCAGTGCCGGAACAGGGACTAGCGGGAGGTACGAGCAGTACTTC. It translates to CASSAGTGTSGRYEQYF.